This T cell receptor (beta chain) was documented in a study of T cell responses to AZD1222 COVID-19 vaccine. Whole-study findings and limits: Baseline serostatus was positive in only five to seven AZD1222 recipients. Once two AZD1222 doses were given, Spike-specific TCR breadth and depth went up. Nearly half of unique spike-specific TCRs reportedly avoided B.1.351 and B.1.1.7 mutated regions.

Details on this clone: Its matching antigen is unknown.

The V end was cut by 6 bases, the J end by 2 bases, with 9 bases between. Germline V gene data show CDR1 as SQVTM and CDR2 as ANQGSEA. The CDR3 extends over 12 amino acids. The repertoire was sequenced with immunoSEQ multiplex PCR; TCRdb's copy has only in-frame clones and lacks some. The sample lists roughly 150,000 clones, 75% to 90% seen once, with approximately 7.2% in the top ten. The sequence derives from an adult in good health. The chain uses TRBV29-1 and TRBJ2-3, with TRBD2 as a possible D gene (6 bases). The source was peripheral blood, collected on day 0 of AZD1222 vaccination. Here the CDR3 DNA reads TGCAGCGTGGGACTGATCACAGATACGCAGTATTTT. It translates to CSVGLITDTQYF.